Each of the 3 T cell receptor beta chains below was sequenced from the same sample in a study of CXCR3-negative and CXCR3-positive naive CD8 T cells. General study findings and limits: CXCR3-positive naive cells had more hydrophobic TRB CDR3s than CXCR3-negative naive cells.

UMI labels and 5' RACE were used to prepare the TRB cDNA libraries. For each CDR3 protein, TCRdb gives one entry from its re-call of the 5' RACE reads, without DNA. The sample data list around 140,000 distinct CDR3 sequences. No cognate antigen is known for these TCRs. The specimen sequenced was naive CXCR3+ CD8+ T cells from blood. Regarding subset: CD45RO-CCR7+CD27+CD95- naive CD8+ T cells expressing CXCR3 (TNR3+). These TCRs come from a human donor in good health. Some clones in this sample may be carry-over from other donors' samples.

The genes are TRBV7-9 and TRBJ1-2; TCRdb names TRBD1, which stays unverified in the absence of DNA. This CDR3 has 13 amino acids. Germline values: CDR1 SEHNR, CDR2 FQNEAQ (reference sequence). CDR3: CASSPAGSWDYTF.

The V gene is TRBV10-3, the J gene TRBJ2-7. The length of the CDR3 is 12 residues. CDR1 and CDR2 from the germline V gene are ENHRY and SYGVKD. CDR3 sequence reads: CAIQDSSYEQYF.

The J gene is TRBJ2-3, the V gene TRBV28; TCRdb indicates TRBD1, and absent DNA this call remains unverified. Germline V lookup: CDR1 MDHEN, CDR2 SYDVKM. The CDR3 is 14 amino acids. The CDR3 spells CASSPSWVSDTQYF.